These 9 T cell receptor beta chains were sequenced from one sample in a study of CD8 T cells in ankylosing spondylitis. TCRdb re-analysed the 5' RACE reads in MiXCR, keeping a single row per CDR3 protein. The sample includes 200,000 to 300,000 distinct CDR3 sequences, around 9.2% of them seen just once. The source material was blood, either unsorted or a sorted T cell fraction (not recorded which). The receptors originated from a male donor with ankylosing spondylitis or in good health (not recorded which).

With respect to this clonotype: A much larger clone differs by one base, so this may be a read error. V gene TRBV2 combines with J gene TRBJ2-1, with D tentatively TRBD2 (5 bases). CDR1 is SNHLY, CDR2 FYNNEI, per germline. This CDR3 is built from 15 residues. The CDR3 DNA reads TGTGCCAGCAGTGATCAAGTACGAGGGTTTGATGAGCAGCTCTTC. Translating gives CASSDQVRGFDEQLF.

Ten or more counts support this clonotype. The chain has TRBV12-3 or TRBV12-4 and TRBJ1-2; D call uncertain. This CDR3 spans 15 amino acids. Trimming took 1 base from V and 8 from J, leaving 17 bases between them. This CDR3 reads CASSLGSSPINGYTF. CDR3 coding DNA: TGTGCCAGCAGTTTAGGGTCAAGCCCCATAAACGGCTACACCTTC.

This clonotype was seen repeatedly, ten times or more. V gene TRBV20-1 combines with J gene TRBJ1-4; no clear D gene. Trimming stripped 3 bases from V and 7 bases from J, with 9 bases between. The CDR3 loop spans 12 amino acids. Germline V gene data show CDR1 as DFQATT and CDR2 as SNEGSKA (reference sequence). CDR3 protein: CSASQGSEKLFF. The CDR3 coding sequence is TGCAGTGCTAGCCAAGGCTCTGAAAAACTGTTTTTT.

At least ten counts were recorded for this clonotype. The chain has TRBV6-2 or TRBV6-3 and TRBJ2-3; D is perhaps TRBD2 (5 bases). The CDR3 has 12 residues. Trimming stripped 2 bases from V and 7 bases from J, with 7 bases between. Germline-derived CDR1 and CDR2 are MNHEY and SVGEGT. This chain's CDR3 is CASSYERYTQYF. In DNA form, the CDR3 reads TGTGCCAGCAGTTACGAGCGGTATACGCAGTATTTT.

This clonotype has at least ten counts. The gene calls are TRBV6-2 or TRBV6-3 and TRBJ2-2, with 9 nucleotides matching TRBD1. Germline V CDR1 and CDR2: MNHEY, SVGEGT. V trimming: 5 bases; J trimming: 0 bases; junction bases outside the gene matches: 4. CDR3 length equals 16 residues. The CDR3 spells CASSPNRGPNTGELFF. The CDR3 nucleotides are TGTGCCAGCAGTCCCAACAGGGGGCCGAACACCGGGGAGCTGTTTTTT.

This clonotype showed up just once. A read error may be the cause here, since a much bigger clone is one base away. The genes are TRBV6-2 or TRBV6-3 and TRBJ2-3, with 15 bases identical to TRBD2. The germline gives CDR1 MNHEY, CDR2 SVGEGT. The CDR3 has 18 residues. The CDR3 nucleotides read TGTGCCAGCAGCCCCGGGACTAGCGGGAGGCCCAGCAAAGATGCGCAGTATTTT. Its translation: CASSPGTSGRPSKDAQYF.

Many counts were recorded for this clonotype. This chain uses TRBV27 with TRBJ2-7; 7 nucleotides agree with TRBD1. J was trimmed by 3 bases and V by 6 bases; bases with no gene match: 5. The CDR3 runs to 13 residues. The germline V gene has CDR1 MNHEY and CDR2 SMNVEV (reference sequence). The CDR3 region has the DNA TGTGCCAGCAGGCAGACAGGGATCTACGAGCAGTACTTC. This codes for CASRQTGIYEQYF.

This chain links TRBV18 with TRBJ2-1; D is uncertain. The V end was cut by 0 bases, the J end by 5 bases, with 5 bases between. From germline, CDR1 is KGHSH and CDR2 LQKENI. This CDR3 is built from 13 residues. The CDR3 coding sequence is TGTGCCAGCTCACCACCAGGGAACAATGAGCAGTTCTTC. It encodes CASSPPGNNEQFF. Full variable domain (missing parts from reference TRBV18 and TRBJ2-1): NAGVMQNPRHLVRRRGQEARLRCSPMKGHSHVYWYRQLPEEGLKFMVYLQKENIIDESGMPKERFSAEFPKEGPSILRIQQVVRGDSAAYFCASSPPGNNEQFFGPGTRLTVL.

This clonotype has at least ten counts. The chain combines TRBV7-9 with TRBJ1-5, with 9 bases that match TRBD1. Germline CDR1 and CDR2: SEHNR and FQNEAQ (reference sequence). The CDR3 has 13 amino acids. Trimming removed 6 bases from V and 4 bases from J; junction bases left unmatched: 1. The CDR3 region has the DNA TGTGCCAGCAGTGGACAGGGGAATCAGCCCCAGCATTTT. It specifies CASSGQGNQPQHF.